Each of the 3 T cell receptor beta chains below was sequenced from the same sample in a study of T cell clones after liver transplantation. Produced via immunoSEQ multiplex PCR; TCRdb's table is partial and in-frame only. Of roughly 60,000 clones listed, roughly 70% were seen once; the top ten hold 2.8%. The sequencing used CD4+ T cells from blood, collected at the approximately 16-month timepoint. The receptors originated from a human patient who received a liver transplant. Some T cells may be supplied by the graft donor.

The V gene is TRBV19, the J gene TRBJ1-2, with TRBD1 identical over 9 bases. V shed 11 bases, J shed 4 bases, and the junction held 11 bases outside the gene matches. Germline values: CDR1 LNHDA, CDR2 SQIVND (reference sequence). The CDR3 totals 14 residues. CDR3 amino acids: CASSGGQGSYGYTF. The CDR3 region has the DNA TGTGCCTCCTCGGGCGGACAGGGGAGCTATGGCTACACCTTC.

V gene TRBV7-2 combines with J gene TRBJ2-2; D remains ambiguous. This CDR3 region has 15 residues. V lost 1 base to trimming and J lost 7 bases, with 13 bases between them. CDR1 and CDR2 from the germline V gene are SGHTA and FQGNSA. For the CDR3, the DNA is TGTGCCAGCAGCTTAGTCGGGTTTACCGGCGGGGAGCTGTTTTTT. Its protein product is CASSLVGFTGGELFF.

This clone was seen just once. Here the CDR3 reads CASSVGSYNEQFF. For the CDR3, the DNA is TGTGCCAGCAGCGTAGGAAGTTACAATGAGCAGTTCTTC. The chain carries TRBV9 and TRBJ2-1, with D uncertain. In germline, CDR1 is SGDLS, CDR2 YYNGEE. V was pared by 0 bases and J by 4 bases, with 5 bases between. The CDR3 covers 13 residues.